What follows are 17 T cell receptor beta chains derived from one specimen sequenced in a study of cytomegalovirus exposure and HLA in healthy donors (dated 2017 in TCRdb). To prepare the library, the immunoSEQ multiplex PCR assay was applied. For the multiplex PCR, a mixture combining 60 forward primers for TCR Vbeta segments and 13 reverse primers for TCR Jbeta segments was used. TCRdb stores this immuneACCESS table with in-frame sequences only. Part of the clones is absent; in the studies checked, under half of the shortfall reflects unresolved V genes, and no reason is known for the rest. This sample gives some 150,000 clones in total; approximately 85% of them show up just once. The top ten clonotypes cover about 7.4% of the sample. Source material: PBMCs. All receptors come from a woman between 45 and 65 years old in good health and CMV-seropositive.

CDR3 sequence: CASSFQREFTDTQYF. The CDR3 DNA reads TGCGCCAGCAGCTTTCAGCGGGAGTTCACAGATACGCAGTATTTT. This chain links TRBV5-1 with TRBJ2-3; 8 bases fit TRBD2. CDR1 and CDR2 from the germline V gene are SGHRS and YFSETQ. The CDR3 contains 15 residues. With 2 bases clipped from V and 2 bases from J, the junction kept 4 bases outside the gene matches.

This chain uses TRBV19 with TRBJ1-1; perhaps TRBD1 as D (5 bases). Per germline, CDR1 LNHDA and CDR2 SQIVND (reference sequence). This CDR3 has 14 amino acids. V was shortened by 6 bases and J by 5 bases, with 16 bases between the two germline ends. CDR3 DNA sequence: TGTGCCAGTAGGGCAGGGAACCCCCGAACTGAAGCTTTCTTT. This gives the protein CASRAGNPRTEAFF.

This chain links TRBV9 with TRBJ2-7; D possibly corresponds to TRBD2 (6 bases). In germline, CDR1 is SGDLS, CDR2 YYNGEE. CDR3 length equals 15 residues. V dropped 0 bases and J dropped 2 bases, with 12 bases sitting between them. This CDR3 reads CASSVAGDPTYEQYF. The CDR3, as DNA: TGTGCCAGCAGCGTAGCGGGGGATCCAACCTACGAGCAGTACTTC. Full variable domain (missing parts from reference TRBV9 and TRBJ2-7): DSGVTQTPKHLITATGQRVTLRCSPRSGDLSVYWYQQSLDQGLQFLIQYYNGEERAKGNILERFSAQQFPDLHSELNLSSLELGDSALYFCASSVAGDPTYEQYFGPGTRLTVT.

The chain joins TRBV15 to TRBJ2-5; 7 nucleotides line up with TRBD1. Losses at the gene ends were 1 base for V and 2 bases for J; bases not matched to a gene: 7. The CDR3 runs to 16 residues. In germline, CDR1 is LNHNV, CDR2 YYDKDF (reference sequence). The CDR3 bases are TGTGCCACCAGCAGAGGCACCGACAGGGAGCAAGAGACCCAGTACTTC. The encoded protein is CATSRGTDREQETQYF.

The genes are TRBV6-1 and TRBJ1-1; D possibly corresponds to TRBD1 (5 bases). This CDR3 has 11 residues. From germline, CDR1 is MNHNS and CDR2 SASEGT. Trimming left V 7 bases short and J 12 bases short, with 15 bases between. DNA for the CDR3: TGTGCCAGCACTTACGACAGTACACCTTTCTTT. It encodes CASTYDSTPFF.

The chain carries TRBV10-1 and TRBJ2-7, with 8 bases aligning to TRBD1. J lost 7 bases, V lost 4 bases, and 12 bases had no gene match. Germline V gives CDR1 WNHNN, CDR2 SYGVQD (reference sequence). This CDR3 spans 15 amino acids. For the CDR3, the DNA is TGCGCCAGCAGTGCTCCCGGGACAGGTCCTCGGGAGCAGTACTTC. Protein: CASSAPGTGPREQYF.

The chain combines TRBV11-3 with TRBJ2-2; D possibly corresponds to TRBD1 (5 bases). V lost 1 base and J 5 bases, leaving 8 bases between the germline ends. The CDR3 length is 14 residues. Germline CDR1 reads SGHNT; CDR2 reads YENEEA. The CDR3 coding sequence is TGTGCCAGCAGCTTAGGGGGCTGGACCGGGGAGCTGTTTTTT. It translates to CASSLGGWTGELFF.

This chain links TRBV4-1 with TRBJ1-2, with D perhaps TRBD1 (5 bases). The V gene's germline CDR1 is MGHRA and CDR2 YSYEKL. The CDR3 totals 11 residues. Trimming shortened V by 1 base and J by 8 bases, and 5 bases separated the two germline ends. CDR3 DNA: TGCGCCAGCAGCCAAGGGGGCGGCTACACCTTC. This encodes CASSQGGGYTF.

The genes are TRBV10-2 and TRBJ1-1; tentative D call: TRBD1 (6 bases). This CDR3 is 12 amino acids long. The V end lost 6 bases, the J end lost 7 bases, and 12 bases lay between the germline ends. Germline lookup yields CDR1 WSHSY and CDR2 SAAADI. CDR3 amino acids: CASRQDSFEAFF. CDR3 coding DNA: TGCGCCAGCAGACAGGACAGCTTTGAAGCTTTCTTT.

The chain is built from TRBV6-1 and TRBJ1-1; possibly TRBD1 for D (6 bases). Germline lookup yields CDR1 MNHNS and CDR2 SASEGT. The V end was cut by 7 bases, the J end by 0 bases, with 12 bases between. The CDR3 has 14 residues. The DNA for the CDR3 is TGTGCCAGCACCAGACAGGCCATGAACACTGAAGCTTTCTTT. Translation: CASTRQAMNTEAFF.

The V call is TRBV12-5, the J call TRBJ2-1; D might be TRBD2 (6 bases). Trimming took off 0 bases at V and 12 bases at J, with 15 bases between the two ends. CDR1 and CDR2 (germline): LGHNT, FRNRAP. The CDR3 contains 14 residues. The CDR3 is CASGLVGGPRGQFF. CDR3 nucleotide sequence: TGTGCTAGTGGTTTGGTCGGGGGACCTCGGGGGCAGTTCTTC.

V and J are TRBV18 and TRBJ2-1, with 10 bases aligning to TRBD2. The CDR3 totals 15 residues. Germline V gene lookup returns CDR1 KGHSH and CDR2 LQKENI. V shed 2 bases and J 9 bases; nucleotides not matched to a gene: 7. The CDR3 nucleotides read TGTGCCAGCTCACCAGGGCTAGCGGGAGTATTTGAGCAGTTCTTC. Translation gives CASSPGLAGVFEQFF.

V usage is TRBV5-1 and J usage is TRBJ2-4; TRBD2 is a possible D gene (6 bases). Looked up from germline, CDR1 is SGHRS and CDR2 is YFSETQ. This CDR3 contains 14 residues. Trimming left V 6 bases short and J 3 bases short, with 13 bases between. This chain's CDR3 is CASNLSGVKNIQYF. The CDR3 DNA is TGCGCCAGCAACCTATCGGGAGTCAAAAACATTCAGTACTTC.

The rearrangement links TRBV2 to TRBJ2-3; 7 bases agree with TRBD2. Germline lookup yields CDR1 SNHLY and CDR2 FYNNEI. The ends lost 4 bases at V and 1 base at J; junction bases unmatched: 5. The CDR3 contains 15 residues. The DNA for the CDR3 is TGTGCCAGCAGTGCGAGCGGGGACGGCACAGATACGCAGTATTTT. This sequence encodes CASSASGDGTDTQYF. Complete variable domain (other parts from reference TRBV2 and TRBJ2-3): EPEVTQTPSHQVTQMGQEVILRCVPISNHLYFYWYRQILGQKVEFLVSFYNNEISEKSEIFDDQFSVERPDGSNFTLKIRSTKLEDSAMYFCASSASGDGTDTQYFGPGTRLTVL.

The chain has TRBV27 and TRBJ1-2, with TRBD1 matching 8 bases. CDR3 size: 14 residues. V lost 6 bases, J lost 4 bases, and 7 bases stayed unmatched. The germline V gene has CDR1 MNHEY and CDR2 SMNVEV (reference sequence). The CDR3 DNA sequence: TGTGCCAGCAGCTGGGACGGACAGGGCTATGGCTACACCTTC. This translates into CASSWDGQGYGYTF.

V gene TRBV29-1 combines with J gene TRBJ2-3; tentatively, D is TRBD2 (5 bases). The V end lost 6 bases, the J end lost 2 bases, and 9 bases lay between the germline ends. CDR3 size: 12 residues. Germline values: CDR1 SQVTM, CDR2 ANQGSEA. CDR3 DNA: TGCAGCGTAGGCCGGGACACAGATACGCAGTATTTT. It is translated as CSVGRDTDTQYF.

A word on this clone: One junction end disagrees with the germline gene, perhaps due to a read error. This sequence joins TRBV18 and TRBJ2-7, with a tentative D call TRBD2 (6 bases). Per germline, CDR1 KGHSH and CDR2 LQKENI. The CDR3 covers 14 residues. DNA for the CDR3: TGTGCCAACTCACCACAGCTACTAGCCGACGAGCAGTACTTC. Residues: CANSPQLLADEQYF.